This is a list of T cell receptor beta chains from one sample in a study of shared clonotypes between healthy human individuals. Profiled with immunoSEQ multiplex PCR; TCRdb holds only in-frame clones, not every one. This sample yields under 2,000,000 clones, of which roughly 94% are seen a single time; more than 0.95% belongs to the top ten. Input material: naive CD8+ T cells sorted from blood. These receptors originate from a man younger than 30 in good health. CDR3s include the opening cysteine and the closing phenylalanine or tryptophan.

15 | TRBJ1-1 | TRBV6-5 | CASSYFSVAGTEAFF
17 | TRBJ2-3 | TRBV1 | CTSSPGLAGRSTDTQYF
12 | TRBJ1-4 | TRBV27 | CASGQGNEKLFF
17 | TRBJ2-5 | TRBV11-2 | CASSLVEGINSQETQYF
16 | TRBJ2-5 | TRBV19 | CASSRGVVAVQETQYF
14 | TRBJ1-2 | TRBV6-1 | CASSEQGGAGGYTF
13 | TRBJ2-2 | TRBV15 | CATSRDNTGELFF
15 | TRBJ2-1 | TRBV4-1 | CASSQEGQGPGEQFF
16 | TRBJ2-3 | TRBV9 | CASSGLAGGSTDTQYF
16 | TRBJ2-3 | TRBV2 | CASSALTGKNTDTQYF
15 | TRBJ2-7 | TRBV9 | CASSVGAGGSYEQYF
18 | TRBJ1-2 | TRBV13 | CASSLSRTGGEYNYGYTF
13 | TRBJ2-1 | TRBV6-5 | CALPPRVYNEQFF
16 | TRBJ2-1 | TRBV9 | CASSVGPGTSPNEQFF
14 | TRBJ2-3 | TRBV6-6 | CASSPGSSTDTQYF
15 | TRBJ1-1 | TRBV29-1 | CSVGQGAGVATEAFF
15 | TRBJ2-7 | TRBV28 | CASSLTQGLSYEQYF
14 | TRBJ2-1 | TRBV4-3 | CASSQVTGDNEQFF
13 | TRBJ1-1 | TRBV27 | CASSFGAATEAFF
13 | TRBJ2-7 | TRBV19 | CASRGETPYEQYF
16 | TRBJ2-1 | TRBV5-6 | CASSLAGTSFVDEQFF
15 | TRBJ2-2 | TRBV15 | CATHLQGAPTGELFF
16 | TRBJ1-4 | TRBV10-3 | CAISESRGTGREKLFF
14 | TRBJ2-7 | TRBV4-1 | CASSLSVRDYEQYF
14 | TRBJ2-3 | TRBV29-1 | CSVEDINQRNTQYF
14 | TRBJ2-2 | TRBV4-1 | CASSQSPVSGELFF
18 | TRBJ1-1 | TRBV7-3 | CASSLDRGRPSGATEAFF
15 | TRBJ2-7 | TRBV5-5 | CASSQEGLAPYEQYF
17 | TRBJ1-1 | TRBV4-3 | CASSQGRTPQGTGEAFF
15 | TRBJ1-6 | TRBV27 | CASTSRSSYNSPLHF
15 | TRBJ2-7 | TRBV5-1 | CASSPGLAGLGEQYF
15 | TRBJ2-7 | TRBV4-3 | CASSHTEGASREQYF
15 | TRBJ2-7 | TRBV9 | CASSVGLAGVHEQYF
19 | TRBJ1-4 | TRBV6-1 | CASRESPGQGAFEGEKLFF
16 | TRBJ1-2 | TRBV14 | CASSLYSLGSNYGYTF
14 | TRBJ2-7 | TRBV27 | CASSLSTGSYEQYF
14 | TRBJ2-7 | TRBV2 | CASSGQGVLHEQYF
13 | TRBJ1-4 | TRBV27 | CASSETTNEKLFF
19 | TRBJ2-1 | TRBV7-9 | CASSLMMGAQGTAHNEQFF
17 | TRBJ2-7 | TRBV5-1 | CASSLAVIGTDVYEQYF
13 | TRBJ2-1 | TRBV19 | CASGGTSVHEQFF
14 | TRBJ2-5 | TRBV6-5 | CASSYSGLGETQYF
15 | TRBJ1-6 | TRBV13 | CASSPQGFSSSPLHF
14 | TRBJ2-7 | TRBV15 | CATSHARRPGEQYF
17 | TRBJ2-1 | TRBV7-9 | CASSLGISGILGNEQFF
13 | TRBJ1-6 | TRBV7-3 | CASSLGGVSPLHF
14 | TRBJ2-3 | TRBV6-6 | CASSYTYETDTQYF
16 | TRBJ2-7 | TRBV18 | CASSPTAGGLFYEQYF
15 | TRBJ2-7 | TRBV29-1 | CSVGGQGDHTYEQYF